What follows is one T cell receptor (beta chain) and its context. The sample comes from a study of blood T cell repertoires in COVID-19. Per the original data handling: Counts of nucleated cells, estimated from reference gene primer amplification, were obtained. Libraries were prepared by immunoSEQ multiplex PCR; TCRdb keeps only in-frame clonotypes and omits some of them. V, J and clone size derive from that table, while D and trimming were established from the DNA sequence. The profile covers hundreds of thousands of clones, with roughly 90% appearing a single time and about 12% taken by the ten largest. Recruited during active infection, patients (from Seattle) were subsequently followed longitudinally. The TCR comes from a woman aged 65 to 85 with COVID-19, enrolled during active disease. What was sequenced was peripheral blood.

The CDR3 protein is CASSLLGGTYEQYF. The CDR3 nucleotides read TGTGCCAGCAGCTTATTAGGCGGTACCTACGAGCAGTACTTC. The V call is TRBV7-9, the J call TRBJ2-7; D is unclear. The V and J ends lost 2 bases and 2 bases respectively, with 10 bases between them. The germline gives CDR1 SEHNR, CDR2 FQNEAQ (reference sequence). This CDR3 spans 14 amino acids.